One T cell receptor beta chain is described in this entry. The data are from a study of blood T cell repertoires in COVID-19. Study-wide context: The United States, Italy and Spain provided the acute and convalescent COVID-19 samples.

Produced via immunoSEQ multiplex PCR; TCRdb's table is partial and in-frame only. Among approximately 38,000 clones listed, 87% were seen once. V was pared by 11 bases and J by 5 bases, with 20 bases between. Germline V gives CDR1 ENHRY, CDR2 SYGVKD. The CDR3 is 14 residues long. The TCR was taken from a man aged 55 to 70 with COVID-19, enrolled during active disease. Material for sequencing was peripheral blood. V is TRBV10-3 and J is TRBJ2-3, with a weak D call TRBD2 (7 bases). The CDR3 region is CASSEREGGDTQYF. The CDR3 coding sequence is TGTGCCTCGTCTGAGAGGGAGGGGGGAGATACGCAGTATTTT.